The present T cell receptor beta chain was sequenced within a study of blood T cell repertoires in COVID-19. Whole-study context: Sites in the United States, Italy and Spain provided acute and convalescent COVID-19 samples. The cDNA or gDNA used as material had been derived from T cells, B-cell-depleted T cells, or PBMCs.

Per germline, CDR1 SGHTA and CDR2 FQGNSA. The CDR3 covers 17 residues. Trimming took 1 base from V and 6 from J; bases not matched to a gene: 13. As processed by the authors: Nucleated cell counts were estimated from reference gene primer amplification. TCRdb's copy holds only in-frame clones and misses some; the assay was immunoSEQ multiplex PCR. The DNA gave D and trimming, while V, J and clone size come from that table. The sample includes under 150,000 clones, roughly four fifths of them seen just once. This TCR derives from a human donor in a cohort sampled during active COVID-19. The rearrangement links TRBV7-2 to TRBJ2-3; 7 nucleotides align to TRBD2. Material for sequencing was peripheral blood. The CDR3 nucleotides read TGTGCCAGCAGCTTAGGTGGGCGGGACTACAGAATTGATACGCAGTATTTT. The encoded protein is CASSLGGRDYRIDTQYF.